The source of this T cell receptor beta chain is a study of T cells in Graves' hyperthyroidism and ophthalmopathy. The TCR beta CDR3 regions underwent amplification using RNA transcripts as the source. HTBI primers drove first-round RT-PCR of the TCR CDR3. TCRdb redid the calling of the multiplex PCR reads with MiXCR, one entry per CDR3 protein. In the table there are approximately 400,000 distinct CDR3 sequences, less than 20% of which are singletons. This clonotype was counted ten times or more. At first hyperthyroidism diagnosis, before any ophthalmopathy symptoms, the blood sample was collected. This sample holds PBMCs from roughly 10 ml fresh peripheral blood. CDR3 length: 17 residues. V was pared by 0 bases and J by 4 bases, with 16 bases between. Germline CDR1 is MNHEY and CDR2 is SVGAGI.

The V call is TRBV6-5, the J call TRBJ2-1, with unresolved D. The clonotype originates from a woman aged 18 to 35 with Graves' hyperthyroidism that later progressed to Graves' ophthalmopathy. The sequenced sample was blood. For the CDR3, the DNA is TGTGCCAGCAGTTACTCGATTTCCACGATATCTTACAATGAGCAGTTCTTC. It specifies CASSYSISTISYNEQFF.